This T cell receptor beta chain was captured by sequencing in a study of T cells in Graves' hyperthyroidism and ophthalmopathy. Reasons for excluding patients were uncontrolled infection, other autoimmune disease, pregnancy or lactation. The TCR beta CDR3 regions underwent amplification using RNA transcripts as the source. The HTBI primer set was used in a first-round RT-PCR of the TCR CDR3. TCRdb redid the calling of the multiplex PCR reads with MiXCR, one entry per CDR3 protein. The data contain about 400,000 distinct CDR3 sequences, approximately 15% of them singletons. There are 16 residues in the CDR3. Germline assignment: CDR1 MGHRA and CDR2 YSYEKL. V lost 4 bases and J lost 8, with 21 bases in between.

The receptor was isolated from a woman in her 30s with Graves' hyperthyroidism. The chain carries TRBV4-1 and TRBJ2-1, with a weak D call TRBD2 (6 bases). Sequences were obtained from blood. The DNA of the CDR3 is TGCGCCAGCAGCCGCCTTTTGGTGTGGACTACGCATGAGCAGTTCTTC. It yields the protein CASSRLLVWTTHEQFF.